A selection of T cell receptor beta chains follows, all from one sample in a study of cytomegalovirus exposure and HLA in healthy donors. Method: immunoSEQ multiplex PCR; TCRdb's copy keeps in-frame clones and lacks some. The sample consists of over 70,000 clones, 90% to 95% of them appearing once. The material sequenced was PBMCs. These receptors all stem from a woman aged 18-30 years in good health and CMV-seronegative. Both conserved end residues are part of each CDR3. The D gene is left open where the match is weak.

CDR3aa: CAWSVTWSSTDTQYF
v_gene: TRBV30
d_gene: .
j_gene: TRBJ2-3

CDR3aa: CASSRELGDEQFF
v_gene: TRBV18
d_gene: .
j_gene: TRBJ2-1

CDR3aa: CATSLDRVVNQPQHF
v_gene: TRBV15
d_gene: TRBD1
j_gene: TRBJ1-5

CDR3aa: CASRGLAVQETQYF
v_gene: TRBV2
d_gene: TRBD2
j_gene: TRBJ2-5

CDR3aa: CASSPRNTGELFF
v_gene: TRBV28
d_gene: .
j_gene: TRBJ2-2

CDR3aa: CASSLIADTQYF
v_gene: TRBV5-1
d_gene: .
j_gene: TRBJ2-3

CDR3aa: CSVWEDIQYF
v_gene: TRBV29-1
d_gene: .
j_gene: TRBJ2-4

CDR3aa: CASRKDSLDSPLHF
v_gene: TRBV6-1
d_gene: .
j_gene: TRBJ1-6

CDR3aa: CASESWGEGGSNQPQHF
v_gene: TRBV19
d_gene: .
j_gene: TRBJ1-5

CDR3aa: CASSLAVGASSGNTIYF
v_gene: TRBV5-1
d_gene: .
j_gene: TRBJ1-3

CDR3aa: CASSLVSVNTEAFF
v_gene: TRBV7-9
d_gene: .
j_gene: TRBJ1-1

CDR3aa: CASSFLPTGAPTRTDTQYF
v_gene: TRBV5-1
d_gene: TRBD1
j_gene: TRBJ2-3

CDR3aa: CASSPLDRNTEAFF
v_gene: TRBV18
d_gene: .
j_gene: TRBJ1-1

CDR3aa: CASSHKIVEEQFF
v_gene: TRBV11-3
d_gene: .
j_gene: TRBJ2-1

CDR3aa: CASSPRDSMDEQFF
v_gene: TRBV6-4
d_gene: .
j_gene: TRBJ2-1

CDR3aa: CASSIGLGQSPLTEAFF
v_gene: TRBV7-9
d_gene: .
j_gene: TRBJ1-1

CDR3aa: CAWSLAVMNTEAFF
v_gene: TRBV30
d_gene: .
j_gene: TRBJ1-1

CDR3aa: CASSVTGDYGYTF
v_gene: TRBV6-6
d_gene: TRBD1
j_gene: TRBJ1-2

CDR3aa: CASSQTSGSYEQYF
v_gene: TRBV4-3
d_gene: TRBD2
j_gene: TRBJ2-7

CDR3aa: CASSTSSFRYEQYF
v_gene: TRBV19
d_gene: .
j_gene: TRBJ2-7

CDR3aa: CASTLQGPDTQYF
v_gene: TRBV6-1
d_gene: .
j_gene: TRBJ2-3

CDR3aa: CASTPGQNTGELFF
v_gene: TRBV9
d_gene: .
j_gene: TRBJ2-2

CDR3aa: CASRPGTGRLELRNTIYF
v_gene: TRBV2
d_gene: TRBD1
j_gene: TRBJ1-3

CDR3aa: CATSSRGNHNEQFF
v_gene: TRBV15
d_gene: .
j_gene: TRBJ2-1

CDR3aa: CASSFQTNTGELFF
v_gene: TRBV5-6
d_gene: .
j_gene: TRBJ2-2

CDR3aa: CASSLGLAGATGELFF
v_gene: TRBV7-3
d_gene: TRBD2
j_gene: TRBJ2-2

CDR3aa: CASSAGGQSYGYTF
v_gene: TRBV5-6
d_gene: TRBD1
j_gene: TRBJ1-2

CDR3aa: CATTSNEKLFF
v_gene: TRBV28
d_gene: .
j_gene: TRBJ1-4

CDR3aa: CASSHLAGDNEQFF
v_gene: TRBV4-3
d_gene: TRBD2
j_gene: TRBJ2-1

CDR3aa: CASSPPGQRYSGNTIYF
v_gene: TRBV18
d_gene: TRBD1
j_gene: TRBJ1-3

CDR3aa: CASSLGGQGTEAFF
v_gene: TRBV5-1
d_gene: TRBD1
j_gene: TRBJ1-1

CDR3aa: CASSLAQRGGYEQYF
v_gene: TRBV7-2
d_gene: TRBD2
j_gene: TRBJ2-7

CDR3aa: CASSPQANYGYTF
v_gene: TRBV7-2
d_gene: .
j_gene: TRBJ1-2

CDR3aa: CASSLGPAGAYNEQFF
v_gene: TRBV5-1
d_gene: TRBD2
j_gene: TRBJ2-1

CDR3aa: CASKERVIGYTF
v_gene: TRBV28
d_gene: .
j_gene: TRBJ1-2

CDR3aa: CASSLLQGYSGNTIYF
v_gene: TRBV2
d_gene: .
j_gene: TRBJ1-3

CDR3aa: CAWDRVEGTEAFF
v_gene: TRBV30
d_gene: TRBD1
j_gene: TRBJ1-1

CDR3aa: CASSLGRLAGGQETQYF
v_gene: TRBV7-7
d_gene: TRBD2
j_gene: TRBJ2-5

CDR3aa: CASSRSRDNEKLFF
v_gene: TRBV11-2
d_gene: .
j_gene: TRBJ1-4

CDR3aa: CASSQARGQPQHF
v_gene: TRBV4-1
d_gene: .
j_gene: TRBJ1-5

CDR3aa: CASRQGTEQFF
v_gene: TRBV2
d_gene: TRBD1
j_gene: TRBJ2-1

CDR3aa: CASSLAWSGGAVGTGELFF
v_gene: TRBV7-2
d_gene: TRBD2
j_gene: TRBJ2-2

CDR3aa: CASSPGGVTNYGYTF
v_gene: TRBV6-1
d_gene: .
j_gene: TRBJ1-2

CDR3aa: CASSDGRERPLHF
v_gene: TRBV6-4
d_gene: .
j_gene: TRBJ1-6

CDR3aa: CASSLAGTGADNEQFF
v_gene: TRBV7-9
d_gene: TRBD1
j_gene: TRBJ2-1

CDR3aa: CASIMTGVAGNTIYF
v_gene: TRBV28
d_gene: TRBD1
j_gene: TRBJ1-3

CDR3aa: CASSVLGNTGELFF
v_gene: TRBV6-4
d_gene: .
j_gene: TRBJ2-2

CDR3aa: CASSFQDRDNEQFF
v_gene: TRBV5-1
d_gene: .
j_gene: TRBJ2-1

CDR3aa: CASSHSTVHGEKLFF
v_gene: TRBV5-4
d_gene: .
j_gene: TRBJ1-4

CDR3aa: CASSPPGYNSPPHF
v_gene: TRBV7-6
d_gene: .
j_gene: TRBJ1-6

CDR3aa: CAWSYSRGQPQHF
v_gene: TRBV30
d_gene: .
j_gene: TRBJ1-5

CDR3aa: CAISDEGAAKAQHF
v_gene: TRBV10-3
d_gene: .
j_gene: TRBJ1-5

CDR3aa: CTSSTQRRQGWYEQYF
v_gene: TRBV1
d_gene: .
j_gene: TRBJ2-7

CDR3aa: CASSYNQVGEQYF
v_gene: TRBV6-5
d_gene: .
j_gene: TRBJ2-7

CDR3aa: CASSDGTGDQPQHF
v_gene: TRBV6-5
d_gene: TRBD1
j_gene: TRBJ1-5

CDR3aa: CAWSNTGGLGANVLTF
v_gene: TRBV30
d_gene: TRBD1
j_gene: TRBJ2-6

CDR3aa: CASTPGGGFDEQYF
v_gene: TRBV27
d_gene: TRBD2
j_gene: TRBJ2-7

CDR3aa: CSVGDGGNYEQYF
v_gene: TRBV29-1
d_gene: .
j_gene: TRBJ2-7

CDR3aa: CASSRTSGGQETQYF
v_gene: TRBV7-2
d_gene: TRBD2
j_gene: TRBJ2-5